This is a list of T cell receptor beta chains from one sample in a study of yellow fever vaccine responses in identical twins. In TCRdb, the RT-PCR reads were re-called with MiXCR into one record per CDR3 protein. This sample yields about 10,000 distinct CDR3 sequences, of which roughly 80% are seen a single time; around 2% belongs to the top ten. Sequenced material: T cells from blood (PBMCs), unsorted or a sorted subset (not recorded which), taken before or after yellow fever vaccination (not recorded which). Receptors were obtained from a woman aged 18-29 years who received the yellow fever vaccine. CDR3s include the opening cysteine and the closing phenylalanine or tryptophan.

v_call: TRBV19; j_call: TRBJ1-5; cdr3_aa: CASSGQGRQPQHF
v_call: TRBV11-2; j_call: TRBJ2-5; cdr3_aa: CASCYSQNAETQYF
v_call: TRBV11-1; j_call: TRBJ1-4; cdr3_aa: CASSFVPTTNEKLFF
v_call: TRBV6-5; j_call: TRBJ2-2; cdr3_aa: CASSSYRPANTGELFF
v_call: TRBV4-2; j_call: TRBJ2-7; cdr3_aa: CASSQRDRPSYEQYF
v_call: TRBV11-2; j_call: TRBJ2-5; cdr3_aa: CASSSPLGWGQTQYF
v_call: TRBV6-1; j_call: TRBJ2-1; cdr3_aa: CASSQRENNEQFF
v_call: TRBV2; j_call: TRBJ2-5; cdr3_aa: CASMSGARETQYF
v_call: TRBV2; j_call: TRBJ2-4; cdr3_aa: CASSARSIQYF
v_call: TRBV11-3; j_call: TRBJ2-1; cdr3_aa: CASSSLRGTAYNEQFF
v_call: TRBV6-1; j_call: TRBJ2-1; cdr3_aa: CASSALAGGVDEQFF
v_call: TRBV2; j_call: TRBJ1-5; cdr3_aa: CASRGSNQPQHF
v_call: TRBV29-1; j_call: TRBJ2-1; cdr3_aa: CSVRETGVQNSYNEQFF
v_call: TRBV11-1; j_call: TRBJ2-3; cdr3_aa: CASSLVRGQSLDTQYF
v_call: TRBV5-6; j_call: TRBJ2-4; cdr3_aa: CASSLIPGQPENIQYF
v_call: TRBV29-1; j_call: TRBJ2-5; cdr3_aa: CSVEVLETQYF
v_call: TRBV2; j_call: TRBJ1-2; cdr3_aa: CASSAGGASRYTF
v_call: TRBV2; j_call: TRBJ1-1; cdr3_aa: CASSEAGRSTEAFF
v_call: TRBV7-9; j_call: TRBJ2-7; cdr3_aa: CASSHLGQVTGTSNEQYF
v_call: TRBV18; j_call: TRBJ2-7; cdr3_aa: CASSPTGTGAMGQYF
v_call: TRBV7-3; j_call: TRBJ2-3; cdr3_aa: CASSWTASNTDTQYF
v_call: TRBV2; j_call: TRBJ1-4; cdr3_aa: CASSLSRRDSNEKLFF
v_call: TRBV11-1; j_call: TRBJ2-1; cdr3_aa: CASSLGSPPSASSYNEQFF
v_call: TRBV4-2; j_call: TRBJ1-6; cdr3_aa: CASSQDNSSPLHF
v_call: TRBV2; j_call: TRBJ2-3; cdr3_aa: CASRTDLTDTQYF
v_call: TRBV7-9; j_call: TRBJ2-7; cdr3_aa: CASSLERVYLNYEQYF
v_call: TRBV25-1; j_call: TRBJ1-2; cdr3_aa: CASSPGLSGGSYGYTF
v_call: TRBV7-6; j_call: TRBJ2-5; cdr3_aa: CASSLKSGPRETQYF
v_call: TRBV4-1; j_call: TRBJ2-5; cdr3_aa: CASSQDRGRKTQYF
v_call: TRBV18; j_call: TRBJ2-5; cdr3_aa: CASCGSGWETQYF
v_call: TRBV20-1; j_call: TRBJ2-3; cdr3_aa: CSAPGGPSTDTQYF
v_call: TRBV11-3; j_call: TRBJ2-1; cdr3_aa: CASSLHRGRGSSYNEQFF
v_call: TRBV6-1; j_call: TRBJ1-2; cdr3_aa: CASSETGFVNYGYTF
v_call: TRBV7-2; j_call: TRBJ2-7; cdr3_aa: CASSSHGLAENYEQYF
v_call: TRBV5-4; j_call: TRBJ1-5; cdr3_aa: CASSLDPNQPQHF
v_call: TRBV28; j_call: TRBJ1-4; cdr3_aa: CASRDQRREKLFF
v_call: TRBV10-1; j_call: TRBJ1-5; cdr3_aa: CASSVAGQPQHF
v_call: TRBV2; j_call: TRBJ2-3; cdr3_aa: CASSEADTQYF
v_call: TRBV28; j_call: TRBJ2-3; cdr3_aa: CASSSADTQYF
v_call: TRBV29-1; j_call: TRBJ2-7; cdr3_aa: CSVAGTDSYEQYF
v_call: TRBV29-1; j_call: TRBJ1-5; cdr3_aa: CSVAEQGDNQPQHF
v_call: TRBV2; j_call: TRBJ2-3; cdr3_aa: CASSEATHTDTQYF
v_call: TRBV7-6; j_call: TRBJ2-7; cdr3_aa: CASSNRAEQYF
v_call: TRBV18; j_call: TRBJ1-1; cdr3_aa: CASSPQGRTEAFF
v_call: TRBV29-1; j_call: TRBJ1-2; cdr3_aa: CSVVRVGKYGYTF
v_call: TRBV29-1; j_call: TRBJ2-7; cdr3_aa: CSVSGTVSSYEQYF
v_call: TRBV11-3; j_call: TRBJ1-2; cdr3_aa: CASSARDSFYGYTF
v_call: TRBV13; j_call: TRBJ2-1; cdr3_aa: CASSSTGDEQFF